The present T cell receptor beta chain was sequenced within a study of cytomegalovirus exposure and HLA in healthy donors (dated by TCRdb to about 2017). About the full investigation: In an earlier analysis of 587 of the donors, approximately 260 Gb of sequence data and 117 million unique TCR beta sequences from about 190 million T cells were reported. Donor age, sex, ethnicity and CMV serostatus were compiled together with the repertoire data. The study profiled the T cell repertoires of about 640 subjects by immunosequencing and related them to cytomegalovirus serostatus. Around 330 gigabases of sequencing data and around 90 million unique TCR sequences made up an early release that covered roughly 670 HLA-typed donors. Typing coverage differed by locus: A, B, C, DRB1 and DQB1 were typed in roughly 620-640 donors, DQA1 in approximately 520, DPA1 in around 610, and DPB1 in 400 to 490. Four to six DR-DQ haplotypes were handled as single units for association and clustering, since linkage in the cohort was strong. Both class I and class II loci were covered by HLA typing, at four-digit resolution. Every discovery cohort repertoire had been produced on one sequencing platform. Of the roughly 390 genotyped donors, 75% to 85% were placed in the genetic ancestry cluster associated with self-reported Caucasian donors. An earlier analysis of around 580 of the donors used high-throughput TCR beta sequencing to judge whether each TCR beta V gene segment behaved as functional or pseudogenic. A later analysis re-examined previously published TCR beta repertoires from 610 or so donors and added high-resolution HLA genotyping to investigate patterns of TCR occurrence. Across under 500 genotyped donors of the cohort, an average of roughly 200,000 unique TCR beta nucleotide sequences per donor were sequenced, and roughly 17% of those sequences were non-productive. To predict cytomegalovirus infection status, the study combined high-throughput TCR immunosequencing, statistical association of individual TCRs with disease status, and machine learning. Along with the roughly 610-subject first cohort, a separate validation cohort of over a hundred different subjects was used. A later genetic analysis used genome-wide SNP genotypes for about three fifths of the 666 donors, treating that subset as a discovery cohort. The study aimed to test whether cataloging public T cell receptors could reveal signatures of past pathogen exposure. The later analysis used no new phenotypic data to find candidate immune exposures, relying instead on TCR beta sequences and their occurrence across donors. General findings and caveats noted by the study authors: Correlated functional status among segregating V segments might reflect linkage disequilibrium, but an unknown experimental factor could not be ruled out. In a later analysis, HLA-associated TCR beta chains were found to be more clonally expanded and to have lower generation probabilities than equally common non-associated chains. The 87-base-pair reads could not distinguish some IMGT-functional V segments, including TRBV6-2 and TRBV6-3, so those segments were excluded. In vitro tests confirmed that a few of the cytomegalovirus-associated TCR beta chains recognize cytomegalovirus antigens. An earlier analysis of several hundred of the donors showed that most TCR beta V segments appeared in productive rearrangements either about 90% or about 30% of the time, which broadly matched IMGT annotations. Because counts were too low, around 18 rarely observed V segments, including chromosome 9 orphons, were left out of the earlier analysis of some 640 of the donors. In a later analysis, the rate of TCR association differed among HLA loci, with DRB1 alleles having the most associated TCRs and HLA-C alleles having the fewest. In a later genetic analysis, fewer N-insertions in productive TCRs were reported among donors in an Asian-associated ancestry cluster than the 666-donor mean. The classifier was reported to diagnose cytomegalovirus status with high specificity and sensitivity in both the original and validation cohorts. The authors suggested that the approach could potentially be generalized to other disease states and immunological phenotypes. This cohort had only TCR beta chains sequenced, and the lack of alpha or paired-chain data limited which features could be detected. According to a later analysis, parvovirus B19, influenza, CMV and Epstein-Barr virus appeared linked to several top co-occurrence clusters. Across donors, most TCR sequences were observed very rarely, whereas some public TCRs were present in many individuals. For the cohort, immune exposure information was limited to CMV serostatus. Because HLA typing was missing for some donors at each locus, association tests included only the typed subset. A total of roughly 160 TCR beta chains were listed by the study as associated with cytomegalovirus. A cluster of highly shared sequence variants was judged likely to be a technical artifact of the sequencing pipeline. The presence/absence analyses assumed that sequencing depth was roughly uniform across donors, and that assumption may not be true. A further reported finding was that TCR beta sequences accurately predicted the HLA-A and HLA-B alleles for most subjects in the first cohort. In a later analysis, most CMV-associated TCR beta chains were found to appear HLA-restricted, with HLA associations seemingly driven largely by CMV exposure. When HLA alleles, especially DR and DQ, strongly co-occurred, attributing TCR associations to individual alleles was difficult. In a later analysis, 16,951 TCR beta sequences were associated with specific HLA alleles at a false discovery rate of 0.05. In a later genetic analysis, a missense DCLRE1C variant was associated with V-gene and J-gene trimming of TCR beta chains, and the association was replicated in an independent cohort.

Comments on this clone: Its specific antigen is unknown.

The germline ends are 19 bases apart after V is trimmed by 1 base and J by 9 bases. The CDR3 covers 16 residues, taking in both the cysteine and the phenylalanine. The only DNA kept is the CDR3, 48 bases in frame from the first base. From the germline V gene, CDR1 is MNHNS and CDR2 is SASEGT. The receptor library was made with the immunoSEQ multiplex PCR assay. A mixture of 60 forward primers for TCR Vbeta segments and 13 reverse primers for TCR Jbeta segments was used in the multiplex PCR. The CDR3 region of rearranged TCR beta genes was amplified from genomic DNA with a multiplex PCR assay. On the Illumina HiSeq System, the amplified TCR beta libraries were sequenced as 87-base-pair reads. In the authors' own workflow: A later analysis tallied about 77 million unique TCR beta chains across the 610 or so repertoires, and approximately 12 million of those chains were shared by two or more donors. To remove PCR and sequencing errors, raw reads were error-corrected and collapsed into unique sequences using a nearest-neighbor algorithm that merged closely related sequences. Alignment of CDR3 sequences to IMGT reference sequences was used to assign V, D and J gene segments. For a sequence to be retained, at least a six-nucleotide match to both a V gene segment and a J gene segment was required. Rearrangements were called productive when the CDR3 lacked stop codons and stayed in frame with V and J; all others were non-productive. Following IMGT convention, CDR3 was defined as the stretch from the second conserved V-encoded cysteine to the conserved J-encoded phenylalanine. In an earlier analysis of more than 550 of the donors, sequences lacking an unambiguous match to a single V gene segment were excluded. In an earlier analysis of approximately 610 of the donors, V segments were called functional above 56.7% productive rearrangements and were called segregating when the between-donor standard deviation exceeded 5%. A statistical classification framework was developed to diagnose cytomegalovirus status using the catalog of TCR beta chain sequences. A later analysis assigned V and J genes by comparing TCR nucleotide sequences with IMGT/GENE-DB human TR gene sequences. In a later analysis, CDR3 sequences and most-parsimonious VDJ recombination scenarios were assigned using the TCRdist pipeline. A later analysis defined each TCR beta chain by its CDR3 amino acid sequence plus V-gene family, and excluded reads lacking a unique V-gene family. A later analysis removed 592 highly shared, low-generation-probability nucleotide sequences to deal with suspected cross-contamination and a sequencing artifact. A later analysis calculated a clonal expansion index for each public chain from normalized within-repertoire ranks of inferred template counts. A later analysis computed generation probabilities with a VDJ recombination model fitted to out-of-frame rearrangements, and checked the results against IGoR. In a later analysis, hypergeometric tests were used to score TCR-TCR, TCR-HLA and TCR-CMV co-occurrence, with a repertoire-size bias correction applied to TCR pairs. In a later analysis, false discovery rates were estimated by permuting HLA or CMV assignments 20 times. In a later analysis, co-occurring TCRs were grouped with DBSCAN, and TCRdist sequence similarity was added when clustering was performed within HLA-allele-positive subsets. Repertoires with fewer than 30,000 or more than 120,000 public chains were left out of co-occurrence clustering, as were about 5 repertoires with anomalous nucleotide sharing. The source is immuneACCESS, and TCRdb retained only in-frame sequences with V and J called. Part of the clones is not carried over; for the studies checked, unresolved V genes explain less than half of this, and the remainder is unexplained. V and J calls and clone size are copied from that table; D and trimming were computed from the DNA. The table for this sample shows 85,000 or so clones. The top ten clones comprise around 1.1% of the sample.

The cohort consisted of 666 healthy bone marrow donors. Cohort members were all nominally healthy when sampled, although unrecorded immune exposures were likely present. The donor tested CMV seronegative, placing the donor among the 300 to 400 seronegative members of the cohort. Each donor provided a peripheral blood sample, and peripheral blood mononuclear cells were used for TCR beta sequencing. Genomic DNA was extracted from the blood cell samples with the Qiagen DNeasy Blood Extraction Kit. The sequence was collected from a woman aged 30 to 39 in good health and CMV-seronegative. Here the chain combines TRBV6-1 and TRBJ1-5; confidence is insufficient to name the D gene. The source material was PBMCs. The CDR3 in this case is CASSEGGYAPSAPQHF. The nucleotide sequence reads as follows: TGTGCCAGCAGTGAAGGAGGCTACGCCCCCAGCGCGCCCCAGCATTTT.